What follows is one TCR beta chain and its context. The sample contains more than one DNA sequence encoding this CDR3. Data came from immunoSEQ multiplex PCR; TCRdb stores just in-frame clones and leaves some out. Among about 78,000 clones, 82% were seen once, and the ten largest hold 2.5% to 3%. CDR1 and CDR2 (germline): ENHRY, SYGVKD. V trimming: 6 bases; J trimming: 3 bases; junction bases outside the gene matches: 4. This CDR3 is built from 14 residues. This entry comes from a study of T cell responses to AZD1222 COVID-19 vaccine. V gene TRBV10-3 combines with J gene TRBJ1-1, with 10 positions matching TRBD1. Sequenced material: peripheral blood, taken on day 0 of AZD1222 vaccination. This receptor was taken from an adult in good health. CDR3 bases: TGTGCCATCAGGGGGGGACAGGGGTACACTGAAGCTTTCTTT. This encodes CAIRGGQGYTEAFF.